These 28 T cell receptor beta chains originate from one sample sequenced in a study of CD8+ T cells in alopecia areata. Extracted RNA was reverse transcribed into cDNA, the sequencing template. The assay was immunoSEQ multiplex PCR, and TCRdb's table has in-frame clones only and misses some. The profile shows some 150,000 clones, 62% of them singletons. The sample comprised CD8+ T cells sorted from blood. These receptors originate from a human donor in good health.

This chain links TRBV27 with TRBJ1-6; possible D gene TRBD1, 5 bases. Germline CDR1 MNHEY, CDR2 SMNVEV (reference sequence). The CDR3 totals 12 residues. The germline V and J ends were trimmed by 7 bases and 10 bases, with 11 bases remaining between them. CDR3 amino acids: CASKRGGSPLHF. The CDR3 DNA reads TGTGCCAGCAAGAGGGGCGGATCACCCCTCCACTTT.

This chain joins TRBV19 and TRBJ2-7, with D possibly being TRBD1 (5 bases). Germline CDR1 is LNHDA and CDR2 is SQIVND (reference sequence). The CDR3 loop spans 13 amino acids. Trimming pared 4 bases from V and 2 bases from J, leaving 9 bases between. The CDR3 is CASSKGHPYEQYF. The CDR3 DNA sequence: TGTGCCAGTAGTAAAGGACACCCCTACGAGCAGTACTTC. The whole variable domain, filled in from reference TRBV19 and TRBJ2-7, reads DGGITQSPKYLFRKEGQNVTLSCEQNLNHDAMYWYRQDPGQGLRLIYYSQIVNDFQKGDIAEGYSVSREKKESFPLTVTSAQKNPTAFYLCASSKGHPYEQYFGPGTRLTVT.

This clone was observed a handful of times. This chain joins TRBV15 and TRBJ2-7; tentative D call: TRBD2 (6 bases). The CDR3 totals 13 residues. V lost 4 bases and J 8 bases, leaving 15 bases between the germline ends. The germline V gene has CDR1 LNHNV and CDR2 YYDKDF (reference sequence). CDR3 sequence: CATSMVEGLQQYF. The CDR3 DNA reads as TGTGCCACCAGCATGGTGGAGGGCTTGCAGCAGTACTTC.

Written as DNA, the CDR3 is TGTGCCAGCAGCTTACCAGCGGGAGGGCGTACAGATACGCAGTATTTT. This codes for CASSLPAGGRTDTQYF. The rearrangement joins TRBV7-9 to TRBJ2-3; TRBD2 matches at 10 bases. Germline trimming cut 2 bases from V and 3 bases from J; bases unmatched to any gene: 5. The CDR3 length is 16 residues. CDR1 is SEHNR, CDR2 FQNEAQ, per germline (reference sequence).

Written as DNA, the CDR3 is TGTGCCAGCAGCTTGGAATACAATGAGCAGTTCTTC. Translation gives CASSLEYNEQFF. The chain combines TRBV5-4 with TRBJ2-1; D ambiguous. Trimming took 0 bases from V and 4 from J, leaving 2 bases between them. This CDR3 comprises 12 residues. CDR1 is SGHNT and CDR2 is YYREEE in the germline V gene (reference sequence).

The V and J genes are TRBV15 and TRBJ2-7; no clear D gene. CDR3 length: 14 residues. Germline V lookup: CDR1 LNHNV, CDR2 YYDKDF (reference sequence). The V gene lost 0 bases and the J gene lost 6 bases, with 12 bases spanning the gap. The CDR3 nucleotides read TGTGCCACCAGCAGAGACGGCAGCCTGGGCGAGCAGTACTTC. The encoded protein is CATSRDGSLGEQYF.

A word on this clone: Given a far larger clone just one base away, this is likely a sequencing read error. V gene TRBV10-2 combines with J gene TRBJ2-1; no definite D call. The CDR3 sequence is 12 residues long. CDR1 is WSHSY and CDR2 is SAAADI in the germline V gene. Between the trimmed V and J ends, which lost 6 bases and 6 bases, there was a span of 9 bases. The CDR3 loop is CASSSWANEQFF. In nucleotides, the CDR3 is TGCGCCAGCAGCTCATGGGCCAATGAGCAGTTCTTC.

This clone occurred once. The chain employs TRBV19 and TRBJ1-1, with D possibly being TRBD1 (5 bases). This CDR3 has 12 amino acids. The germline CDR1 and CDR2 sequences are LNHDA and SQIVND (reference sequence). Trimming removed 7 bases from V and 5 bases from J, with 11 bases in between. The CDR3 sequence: CASISGATEAFF. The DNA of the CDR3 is TGTGCCAGTATTAGCGGGGCAACTGAAGCTTTCTTT.

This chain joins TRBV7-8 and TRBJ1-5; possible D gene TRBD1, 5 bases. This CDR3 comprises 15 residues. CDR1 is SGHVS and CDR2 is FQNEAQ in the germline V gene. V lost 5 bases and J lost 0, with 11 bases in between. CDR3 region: CASSPTGYSNQPQHF. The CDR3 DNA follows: TGTGCCAGCAGCCCAACAGGTTATAGCAATCAGCCCCAGCATTTT.

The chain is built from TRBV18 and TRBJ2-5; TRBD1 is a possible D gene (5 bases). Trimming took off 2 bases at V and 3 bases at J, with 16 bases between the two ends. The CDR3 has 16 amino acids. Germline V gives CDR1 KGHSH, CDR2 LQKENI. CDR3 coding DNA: TGTGCCAGCTCACCATCAAGACAGCCTCGAAAAGAGACCCAGTACTTC. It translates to CASSPSRQPRKETQYF.

The CDR3 loop reads CASTPSAGELFF. The CDR3 DNA sequence: TGTGCCAGCACTCCCAGCGCCGGGGAGCTGTTTTTT. The rearrangement uses TRBV28 and TRBJ2-2, with no clear D. CDR3 length: 12 amino acids. V gave up 7 bases and J gave up 6 bases, with 9 bases separating them. The germline gives CDR1 MDHEN, CDR2 SYDVKM.

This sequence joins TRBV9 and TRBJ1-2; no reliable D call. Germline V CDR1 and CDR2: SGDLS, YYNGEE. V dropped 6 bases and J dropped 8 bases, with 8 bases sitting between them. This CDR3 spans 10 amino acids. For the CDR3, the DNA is TGTGCCAGCACGGGTAGGGGCTACACCTTC. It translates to CASTGRGYTF.

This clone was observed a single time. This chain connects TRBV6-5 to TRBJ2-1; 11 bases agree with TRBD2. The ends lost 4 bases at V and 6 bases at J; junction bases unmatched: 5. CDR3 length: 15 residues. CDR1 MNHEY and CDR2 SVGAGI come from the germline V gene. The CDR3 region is CASSFGTSGSNEQFF. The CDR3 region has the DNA TGTGCCAGCAGTTTCGGGACTAGCGGTTCCAATGAGCAGTTCTTC.

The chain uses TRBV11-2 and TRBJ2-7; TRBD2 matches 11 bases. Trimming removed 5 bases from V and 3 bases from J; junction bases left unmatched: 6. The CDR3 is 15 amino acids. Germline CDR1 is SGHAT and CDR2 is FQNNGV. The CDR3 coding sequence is TGTGCCAGCAGCCAGACTAGCGGGAATGGCTACGAGCAGTACTTC. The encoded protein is CASSQTSGNGYEQYF. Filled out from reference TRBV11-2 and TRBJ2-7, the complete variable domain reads EAGVAQSPRYKIIEKRQSVAFWCNPISGHATLYWYQQILGQGPKLLIQFQNNGVVDDSQLPKDRFSAERLKGVDSTLKIQPAKLEDSAVYLCASSQTSGNGYEQYFGPGTRLTVT.

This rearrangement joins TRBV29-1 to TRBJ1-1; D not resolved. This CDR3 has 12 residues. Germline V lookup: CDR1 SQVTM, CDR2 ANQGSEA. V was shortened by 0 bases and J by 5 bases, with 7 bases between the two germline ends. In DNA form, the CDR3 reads TGCAGCGTTGAAGATCGGGTGACTGAAGCTTTCTTT. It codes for CSVEDRVTEAFF.

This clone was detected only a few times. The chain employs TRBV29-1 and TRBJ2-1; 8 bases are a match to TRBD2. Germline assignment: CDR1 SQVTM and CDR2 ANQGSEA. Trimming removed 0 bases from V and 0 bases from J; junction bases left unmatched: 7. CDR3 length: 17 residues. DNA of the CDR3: TGCAGCGTTGAAGATTTTGGCAGCGGGAGCTCCTACAATGAGCAGTTCTTC. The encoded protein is CSVEDFGSGSSYNEQFF.

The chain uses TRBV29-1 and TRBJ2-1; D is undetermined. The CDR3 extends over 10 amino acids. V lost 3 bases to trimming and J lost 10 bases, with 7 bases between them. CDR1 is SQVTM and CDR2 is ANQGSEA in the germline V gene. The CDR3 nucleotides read TGCAGCGTTGAGTTGAAAGAGCAGTTCTTC. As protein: CSVELKEQFF.

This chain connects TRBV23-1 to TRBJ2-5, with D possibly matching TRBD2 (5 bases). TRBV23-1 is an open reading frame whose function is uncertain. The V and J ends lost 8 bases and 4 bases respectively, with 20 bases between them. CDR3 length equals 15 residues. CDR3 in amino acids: CASRGFPDCVETQYF. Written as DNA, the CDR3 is TGCGCCAGCCGAGGGTTCCCTGACTGTGTAGAGACCCAGTACTTC.

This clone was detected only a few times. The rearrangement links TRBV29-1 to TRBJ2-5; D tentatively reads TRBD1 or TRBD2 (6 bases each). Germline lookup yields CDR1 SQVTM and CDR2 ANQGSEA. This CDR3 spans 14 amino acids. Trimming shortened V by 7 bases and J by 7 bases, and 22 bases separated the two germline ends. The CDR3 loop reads CSAQGSGLPGTQYF. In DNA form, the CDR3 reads TGCAGCGCCCAGGGGTCGGGACTCCCAGGGACCCAGTACTTC.

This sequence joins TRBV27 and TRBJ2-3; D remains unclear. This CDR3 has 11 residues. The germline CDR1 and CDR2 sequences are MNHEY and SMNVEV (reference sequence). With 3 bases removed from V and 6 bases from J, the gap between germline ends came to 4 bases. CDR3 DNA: TGTGCCAGCAGTTTCGTGGATACGCAGTATTTT. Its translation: CASSFVDTQYF.

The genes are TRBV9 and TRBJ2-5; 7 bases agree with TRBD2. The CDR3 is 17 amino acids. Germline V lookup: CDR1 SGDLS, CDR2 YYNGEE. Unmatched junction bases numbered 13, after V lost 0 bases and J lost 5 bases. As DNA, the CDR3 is TGTGCCAGCAGCGTAGCCTCCCGGGTGGGAGGGTTGGAGACCCAGTACTTC. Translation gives CASSVASRVGGLETQYF.

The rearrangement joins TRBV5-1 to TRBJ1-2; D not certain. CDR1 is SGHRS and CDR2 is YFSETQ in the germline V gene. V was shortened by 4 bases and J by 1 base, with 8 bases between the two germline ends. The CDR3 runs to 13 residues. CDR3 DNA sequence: TGCGCCAGCAGCCCAGACCATAACTATGGCTACACCTTC. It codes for CASSPDHNYGYTF.

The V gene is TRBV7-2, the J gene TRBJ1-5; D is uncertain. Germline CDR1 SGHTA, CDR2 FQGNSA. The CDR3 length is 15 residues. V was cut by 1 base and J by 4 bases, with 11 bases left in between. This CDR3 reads CASSLGAGGNQPQHF. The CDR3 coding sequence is TGTGCCAGCAGCTTAGGGGCAGGAGGGAATCAGCCCCAGCATTTT.

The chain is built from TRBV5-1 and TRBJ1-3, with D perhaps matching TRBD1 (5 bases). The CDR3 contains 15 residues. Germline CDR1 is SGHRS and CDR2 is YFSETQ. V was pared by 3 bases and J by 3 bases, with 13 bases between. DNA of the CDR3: TGCGCCAGCAGCTCAACAGGAAAGAATGGAAACACCATATATTTT. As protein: CASSSTGKNGNTIYF.

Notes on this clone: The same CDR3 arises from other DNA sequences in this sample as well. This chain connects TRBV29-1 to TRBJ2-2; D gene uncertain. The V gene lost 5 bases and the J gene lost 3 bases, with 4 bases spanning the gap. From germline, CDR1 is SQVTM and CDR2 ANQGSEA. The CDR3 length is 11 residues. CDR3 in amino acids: CSVLDTGELFF. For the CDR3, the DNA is TGCAGCGTTTTAGACACCGGGGAGCTGTTTTTT.

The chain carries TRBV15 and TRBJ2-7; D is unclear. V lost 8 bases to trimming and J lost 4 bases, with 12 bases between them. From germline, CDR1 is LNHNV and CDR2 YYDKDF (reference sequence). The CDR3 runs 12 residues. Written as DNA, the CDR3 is TGTGCCACCTCTTTCTACGGGTACGAGCAGTACTTC. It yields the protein CATSFYGYEQYF. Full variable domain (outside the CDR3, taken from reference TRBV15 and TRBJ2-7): DAMVIQNPRYQVTQFGKPVTLSCSQTLNHNVMYWYQQKSSQAPKLLFHYYDKDFNNEADTPDNFQSRRPNTSFCFLDIRSPGLGDTAMYLCATSFYGYEQYFGPGTRLTVT.

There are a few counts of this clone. The CDR3 reads CSVEADANEQFF. CDR3 DNA sequence: TGCAGCGTTGAAGCGGACGCCAATGAGCAGTTCTTC. The genes are TRBV29-1 and TRBJ2-1; D is unclear. The V gene's germline CDR1 is SQVTM and CDR2 ANQGSEA. Trimming left V 1 base short and J 6 bases short, with 7 bases between. The CDR3 spans 12 residues.

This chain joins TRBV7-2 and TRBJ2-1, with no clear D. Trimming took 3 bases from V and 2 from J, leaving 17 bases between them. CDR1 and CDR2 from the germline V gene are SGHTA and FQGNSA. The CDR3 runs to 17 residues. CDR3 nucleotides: TGTGCCAGCAGCTTTGGACCACACCGAACTACCTACAATGAGCAGTTCTTC. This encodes CASSFGPHRTTYNEQFF. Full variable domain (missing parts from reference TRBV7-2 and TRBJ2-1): GAGVSQSPSNKVTEKGKDVELRCDPISGHTALYWYRQSLGQGLEFLIYFQGNSAPDKSGLPSDRFSAERTGGSVSTLTIQRTQQEDSAVYLCASSFGPHRTTYNEQFFGPGTRLTVL.